What follows is one T cell receptor (beta chain) and its context. TCRdb's copy holds only in-frame clones and misses some; the assay was immunoSEQ multiplex PCR. The table lists about 34,000 clones, approximately 82% of them singletons, with roughly 2.5% in the top ten. This entry is derived from a study of OX40 agonist ivuxolimab in advanced cancers. The CDR3 extends over 15 amino acids. The V gene end was trimmed by 5 bases and the J gene end by 8 bases; junction bases not matched to a gene: 10. Germline CDR1 is LNHDA and CDR2 is SQIVND (reference sequence). The chain is built from TRBV19 and TRBJ2-1, with TRBD1 identical over 9 bases. The sample in question was CD4+ or CD8+ T cells sorted from blood, obtained in a trial of the OX40 agonist ivuxolimab. This receptor was identified in an adult with an advanced solid tumor such as melanoma, head and neck, liver or kidney cancer. The DNA of the CDR3 is TGTGCCAGTAGTCCGTGGGACAGGGTTCGGGATGAGCAGTTCTTC. Protein: CASSPWDRVRDEQFF.